Sequencing of this T cell receptor (beta chain) was carried out in a study of patients and donors after allogeneic stem cell transplantation. The CDR3 runs to 13 residues. Germline CDR1 reads GTSNPN; CDR2 reads SVGIG (reference sequence). V lost 1 base and J 8 bases, leaving 11 bases between the germline ends. TCRdb fed the RT-PCR reads into MiXCR, producing one record per CDR3 protein. Of 390,000 or so distinct CDR3 sequences listed, around 16% are singletons. This clonotype was seen only a few times. Sample: blood, either unsorted or a sorted T cell fraction (not recorded which). The rearrangement uses TRBV30 and TRBJ1-4; D gene ambiguous. The TCR was taken from a human donor who was either an allogeneic HSCT recipient or a stem cell or donor lymphocyte infusion donor (not recorded which). It is not recorded whose cells these are; they may come from a transplant donor. The CDR3 spells CAWSAGLGEKLFF. CDR3 coding DNA: TGTGCCTGGAGTGCGGGATTAGGAGAAAAACTGTTTTTT.